The count of the clone carrying this TCR beta chain is one. TCRdb keeps only in-frame clones here, not all; method: immunoSEQ multiplex PCR. The sample has tens of thousands of clones, about 80% seen once; the top ten hold around 10%. V gave up 1 base and J gave up 7 bases; unmatched junction bases: 5. Germline CDR1 and CDR2: MDHEN and SYDVKM. There are 16 residues in the CDR3. These data belong to a study of blood T cell repertoires in COVID-19. Study-level background: From the United States, Italy and Spain came samples of acute and convalescent COVID-19.

Sequencing was done on a sample of peripheral blood. The chain has TRBV28 and TRBJ1-6; 9 bases agree with TRBD1. This receptor was taken from a man aged 50 to 60 with acute or convalescent COVID-19. The CDR3 DNA sequence: TGTGCCAGCAGTTTATACCCGGGACAGGGAAATTCACCCCTCCACTTT. This gives the protein CASSLYPGQGNSPLHF.